The source of this T cell receptor (beta chain) is a study of shared clonotypes between healthy human individuals. For this clone: Its antigen is still unknown.

The table came from immunoSEQ multiplex PCR; TCRdb's copy has only in-frame clones and leaves some out. The data show about 2 million clones, roughly 96% seen once. Study-wide points: Sampling used blood alone; tissue repertoires probably differ.

This CDR3 has 13 residues. The germline V gene has CDR1 MNHEY and CDR2 SVGAGI. The V end lost 6 bases, the J end lost 10 bases, and 18 bases lay between the germline ends. The TCR comes from a man between 18 and 29 years old in good health. V gene TRBV6-5 combines with J gene TRBJ1-1; no definite D call. Material: naive CD4+ T cells sorted from blood. Subset: CD45RA+ positively selected. Written as DNA, the CDR3 is TGTGCCAGCAGCCCCCCTGTTGGCCGGCCAGCTTTCTTT. Translation gives CASSPPVGRPAFF.